A single sample is the source of the 25 T cell receptor beta chains below, sequenced in a study of T cells in localized non-small cell lung cancer. Only in-frame clones appear in the TCRdb table, and some are missing; sequencing was by immunoSEQ multiplex PCR. Found here are around 78,000 clones, 88% of them singletons; the top ten hold more than 20%. Sequencing was performed on peripheral blood, taken before any cancer treatment. Receptor source: a woman aged 35 to 69 with stage I squamous cell lung carcinoma.

The chain is built from TRBV5-4 and TRBJ1-6; 11 bases agree with TRBD1. CDR3 length: 18 amino acids. J lost 9 bases, V lost 0 bases, and 11 bases had no gene match. Per germline, CDR1 SGHNT and CDR2 YYREEE (reference sequence). CDR3 DNA sequence: TGTGCCAGCAGCTTGGGAGTGGACAGGGGGCTTCGAGGTTCACCCCTCCACTTT. This gives the protein CASSLGVDRGLRGSPLHF. Based on the CDR3 plus reference TRBV5-4 and TRBJ1-6, the full variable domain is ETGVTQSPTHLIKTRGQQVTLRCSSQSGHNTVSWYQQALGQGPQFIFQYYREEENGRGNFPPRFSGLQFPNYSSELNVNALELDDSALYLCASSLGVDRGLRGSPLHFGNGTRLTVT.

The J gene is TRBJ1-2, the V gene TRBV10-1; 7 bases match TRBD1. Trimming cost V 3 bases and J 4 bases; bases outside gene matches: 2. This CDR3 is built from 13 residues. The germline CDR1 and CDR2 sequences are WNHNN and SYGVQD (reference sequence). The CDR3 region is CASSDPGGYGYTF. The CDR3 coding sequence is TGCGCCAGCAGTGACCCAGGGGGCTATGGCTACACCTTC.

The rearrangement links TRBV5-6 to TRBJ2-7; TRBD1 agrees at 9 bases. Germline CDR1 is SGHDT and CDR2 is YYEEEE. The J segment lost 5 bases and the V segment lost 4 bases, leaving 7 bases of the junction unmatched. This CDR3 has 14 amino acids. In DNA, the CDR3 is TGTGCCAGCAGCGCAGCCGGGACAGGGAACGAGCAGTACTTC. Its protein is CASSAAGTGNEQYF.

The chain links TRBV14 to TRBJ1-4, with D tentatively TRBD1 (6 bases). Trimming took off 1 base at V and 7 bases at J, with 13 bases between the two ends. Per germline, CDR1 SGHDN and CDR2 FVKESK. This CDR3 region has 15 residues. CDR3 sequence: CASSQGDRMFEKLFF. The CDR3 DNA reads TGTGCCAGCAGCCAAGGTGACAGGATGTTTGAAAAACTGTTTTTT.

The chain is built from TRBV9 and TRBJ1-1; no firm D call. Germline V gene sequence: CDR1 SGDLS, CDR2 YYNGEE. V gave up 5 bases and J gave up 5 bases, with 16 bases separating them. This CDR3 comprises 14 residues. Written as DNA, the CDR3 is TGTGCCAGCAGTCGCGAGCCTATGGGGACTGAAGCTTTCTTT. Translation: CASSREPMGTEAFF.

This clone was counted ten times or more. The chain is built from TRBV19 and TRBJ2-7; D uncertain. V was pared by 3 bases and J by 4 bases, with 10 bases between. CDR1 is LNHDA, CDR2 SQIVND, per germline (reference sequence). The CDR3 length is 13 residues. This chain's CDR3 is CASSMAATYEQYF. In DNA, the CDR3 is TGTGCCAGTAGTATGGCGGCTACATACGAGCAGTACTTC.

The chain uses TRBV5-5 and TRBJ1-5, with D possibly being TRBD1 (5 bases). Trimming left V 0 bases short and J 3 bases short, with 13 bases between. The CDR3 covers 16 residues. Per germline, CDR1 SGHKS and CDR2 YYEKEE (reference sequence). The chain's CDR3 is CASSLELGRFNQPQHF. For the CDR3, the DNA is TGTGCCAGCAGCTTGGAGCTGGGACGTTTCAATCAGCCCCAGCATTTT.

V and J are TRBV5-6 and TRBJ1-1; no definite D call. V lost 3 bases to trimming and J lost 0 bases, with 6 bases between them. Germline V gene lookup returns CDR1 SGHDT and CDR2 YYEEEE. This CDR3 spans 13 amino acids. The CDR3 region is CASSSWVNTEAFF. The CDR3, as DNA: TGTGCCAGCAGCTCGTGGGTGAACACTGAAGCTTTCTTT.

The V and J genes are TRBV27 and TRBJ2-3, with 9 bases matching TRBD2. The CDR3 runs to 13 residues. CDR1 and CDR2 from the germline V gene are MNHEY and SMNVEV (reference sequence). V trimming: 0 bases; J trimming: 12 bases; junction bases outside the gene matches: 4. The CDR3, as DNA: TGTGCCAGCAGTTTATCGCTAGCGGGGAATCAGTATTTT. It yields the protein CASSLSLAGNQYF.

V is TRBV11-2 and J is TRBJ1-1; D unresolved. V shed 2 bases and J shed 1 base, with 8 bases lying between them. The germline V gene encodes CDR1 SGHAT and CDR2 FQNNGV. This CDR3 has 14 residues. The CDR3 sequence is CASSLKLGNTEAFF. CDR3 coding DNA: TGTGCCAGCAGCTTAAAGTTGGGGAACACTGAAGCTTTCTTT.

This chain links TRBV7-6 with TRBJ1-6; possibly TRBD1 for D (6 bases). V gave up 1 base and J gave up 7 bases, with 17 bases separating them. The length of the CDR3 is 17 residues. Germline CDR1 and CDR2: SGHVS and FNYEAQ. The CDR3 region is CASSLESTGAANSPLHF. The DNA for the CDR3 is TGTGCCAGCAGCTTAGAATCGACAGGCGCTGCAAATTCACCCCTCCACTTT.

The chain is built from TRBV15 and TRBJ1-2; no clear D gene. CDR1 is LNHNV, CDR2 YYDKDF, per germline (reference sequence). The CDR3 is 13 amino acids. With 5 bases removed from V and 2 bases from J, the gap between germline ends came to 9 bases. The CDR3 nucleotides read TGTGCCACCAGCGCCCGACGGAACTATGGCTACACCTTC. Amino acids: CATSARRNYGYTF.

The chain has TRBV7-9 and TRBJ1-2; a weak D match, TRBD1 (6 bases). The CDR3 is 14 residues long. Germline values: CDR1 SEHNR, CDR2 FQNEAQ (reference sequence). The V and J ends lost 5 bases and 1 base respectively, with 11 bases between them. CDR3 in amino acids: CASSDGQHNYGYTF. The CDR3 region has the DNA TGTGCCAGCAGCGACGGACAGCATAACTATGGCTACACCTTC.

J is TRBJ2-5 and V is TRBV29-1; perhaps TRBD1 as D (6 bases). Trimming cost V 7 bases and J 7 bases, with 22 bases left between them. Germline assignment: CDR1 SQVTM and CDR2 ANQGSEA. This CDR3 contains 14 residues. The CDR3 is CSGLGASLGSTQYF. CDR3 in DNA: TGCAGCGGGCTGGGGGCCAGTCTAGGTTCGACCCAGTACTTC.

This chain joins TRBV5-5 and TRBJ1-1; no clear D. Germline CDR1 and CDR2: SGHKS and YYEKEE (reference sequence). The V end lost 5 bases, the J end lost 1 base, and 6 bases lay between the germline ends. This CDR3 contains 12 residues. In DNA, the CDR3 is TGTGCCAGCAGTGGACGGAACACTGAAGCTTTCTTT. Protein: CASSGRNTEAFF.

This chain connects TRBV5-8 to TRBJ2-7, with 8 bases matching TRBD1. Germline trimming cut 4 bases from V and 0 bases from J; bases unmatched to any gene: 6. The CDR3 contains 15 residues. CDR1 and CDR2 from the germline V gene are SGHTS and YDEGEE. CDR3 DNA sequence: TGTGCCAGCAGCAACAGGGGGGTAATCTCCTACGAGCAGTACTTC. Protein: CASSNRGVISYEQYF.

The rearrangement joins TRBV30 to TRBJ2-5, with 7 nucleotides matching TRBD1. CDR3 length equals 15 residues. The J segment lost 0 bases and the V segment lost 5 bases, leaving 9 bases of the junction unmatched. Germline loops: CDR1 GTSNPN, CDR2 SVGIG (reference sequence). DNA of the CDR3: TGTGCCTGGGACCCCGGACAGGTGAACCAAGAGACCCAGTACTTC. Amino acid sequence: CAWDPGQVNQETQYF.

The chain links TRBV5-1 to TRBJ2-3; D is perhaps TRBD2 (7 bases). Germline values: CDR1 SGHRS, CDR2 YFSETQ. CDR3 size: 14 residues. The V end lost 4 bases, the J end lost 4 bases, and 13 bases lay between the germline ends. CDR3 amino acids: CASSKGGGPDTQYF. For the CDR3, the DNA is TGCGCCAGCAGCAAGGGGGGGGGCCCAGATACGCAGTATTTT.

On this clone itself: This sample also contains other DNA sequences that code for the same CDR3. The chain joins TRBV15 to TRBJ2-7; D unclear. The V gene's germline CDR1 is LNHNV and CDR2 YYDKDF (reference sequence). The CDR3 sequence is 14 residues long. V lost 0 bases and J lost 2, with 8 bases in between. The CDR3: CATSRDAGPYEQYF. The CDR3 DNA reads as TGTGCCACCAGCAGAGACGCAGGTCCCTACGAGCAGTACTTC. Filled out from reference TRBV15 and TRBJ2-7, the complete variable domain reads DAMVIQNPRYQVTQFGKPVTLSCSQTLNHNVMYWYQQKSSQAPKLLFHYYDKDFNNEADTPDNFQSRRPNTSFCFLDIRSPGLGDTAMYLCATSRDAGPYEQYFGPGTRLTVT.

The gene calls are TRBV7-2 and TRBJ2-1; 8 bases agree with TRBD2. Unmatched junction bases numbered 9, after V lost 3 bases and J lost 8 bases. In germline, CDR1 is SGHTA, CDR2 FQGNSA. The CDR3 is made up of 15 amino acids. CDR3 sequence (DNA): TGTGCCAGCAGCTTTTCAGGGCTAGCGGGCGATGAGCAGTTCTTC. It translates to CASSFSGLAGDEQFF.

The chain has TRBV6-6 and TRBJ1-6; 8 nucleotides line up with TRBD1. Trimming at V came to 4 bases and at J to 11 bases, leaving 10 bases not matched to a gene. The CDR3 is 15 residues long. Germline V gives CDR1 MNHNY, CDR2 SVGAGI (reference sequence). CDR3 coding DNA: TGTGCCAGCAGTTTCCGGGACAGGACCGCGGCACCCCTCCACTTT. Protein: CASSFRDRTAAPLHF.

The chain uses TRBV6-4 and TRBJ1-5; D call uncertain. This CDR3 is built from 13 residues. Germline V gene sequence: CDR1 MRHNA, CDR2 SNTAGT. V was trimmed by 6 bases and J by 3 bases, leaving 9 bases between them. The CDR3 DNA is TGTGCCAGCAGCGAATATATCAATCAGCCCCAGCATTTT. This encodes CASSEYINQPQHF.

The rearrangement joins TRBV28 to TRBJ2-7; TRBD1 agrees at 10 bases. The CDR3 is made up of 16 amino acids. Germline V gene data show CDR1 as MDHEN and CDR2 as SYDVKM. J was trimmed by 2 bases and V by 6 bases; bases with no gene match: 10. The CDR3 DNA reads TGTGCCAGCAGAAACGCCGGGACAGGGGTCGCCTACGAGCAGTACTTC. It yields the protein CASRNAGTGVAYEQYF.

The chain couples TRBV30 to TRBJ2-5, with D tentatively TRBD2 (6 bases). Germline V gene sequence: CDR1 GTSNPN, CDR2 SVGIG (reference sequence). Deletions cut 1 base from V and 5 bases from J, with 14 bases between. This CDR3 has 14 amino acids. Here the CDR3 reads CAWSEGSAGETQYF. CDR3 coding DNA: TGTGCCTGGAGTGAAGGGTCGGCGGGGGAGACCCAGTACTTC. The full variable domain, in which reference TRBV30 and TRBJ2-5 provide the parts outside the CDR3, is SQTIHQWPATLVQPVGSPLSLECTVEGTSNPNLYWYRQAAGRGLQLLFYSVGIGQISSEVPQNLSASRPQDRQFILSSKKLLLSDSGFYLCAWSEGSAGETQYFGPGTRLLVL.

This rearrangement joins TRBV4-1 to TRBJ1-3, with 8 positions matching TRBD1. V dropped 0 bases and J dropped 8; count of bases not matched to a gene: 27. CDR1 is MGHRA and CDR2 is YSYEKL in the germline V gene. This CDR3 has 22 amino acids. The CDR3 spells CASSQERTGGFNGVIFADTIYF. DNA for the CDR3: TGCGCCAGCAGCCAAGAGAGAACAGGGGGATTTAACGGAGTTATCTTCGCGGACACCATATATTTT.